This T cell receptor (beta chain) appears in the sequencing data of a study of response to subunit inactivated influenza vaccine. This clonotype was seen ten or more times. Its antigen is unidentified. TCRdb ran MiXCR on the RT-PCR reads and lists one entry per CDR3 protein. Of fewer than 700,000 distinct CDR3 sequences in the sample, over 10% are singletons; the top ten hold 13%. Germline V gene data show CDR1 as DFQATT and CDR2 as SNEGSKA (reference sequence). CDR3 size: 17 residues. Trimming took 1 base from V and 0 from J; bases not matched to a gene: 10. Regarding the study as a whole: That few new T cells are recruited by each seasonal influenza vaccination was the authors' suggestion.

The sample was PBMCs from blood, taken 40 to 50 days after vaccination. This sequence originates from a man aged 45-65 years who received an inactivated influenza vaccine. V and J are TRBV20-1 and TRBJ2-7; 9 bases are shared with TRBD1. Here the CDR3 DNA reads TGCAGTGCTAGAGCCAAATGGGACAGGGACCCCTCCTACGAGCAGTACTTC. Translation gives CSARAKWDRDPSYEQYF.